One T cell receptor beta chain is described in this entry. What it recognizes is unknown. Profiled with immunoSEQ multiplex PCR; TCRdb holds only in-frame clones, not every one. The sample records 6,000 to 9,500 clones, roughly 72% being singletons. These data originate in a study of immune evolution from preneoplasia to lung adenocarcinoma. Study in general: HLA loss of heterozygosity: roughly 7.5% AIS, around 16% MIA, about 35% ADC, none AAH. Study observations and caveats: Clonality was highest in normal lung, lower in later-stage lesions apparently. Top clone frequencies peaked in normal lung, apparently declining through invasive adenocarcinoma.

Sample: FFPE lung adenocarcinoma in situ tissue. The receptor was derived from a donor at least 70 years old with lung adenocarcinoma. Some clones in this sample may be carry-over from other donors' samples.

The CDR3, as DNA: TGTGCCAGCAGTTACTCACGGGGCTCCTACGAGCAGTACTTC. It is translated as CASSYSRGSYEQYF. The chain has TRBV6-5 and TRBJ2-7; possibly TRBD2 for D (5 bases). Germline CDR1 is MNHEY and CDR2 is SVGAGI. There are 14 residues in the CDR3. The V and J ends lost 0 bases and 0 bases respectively, with 6 bases between them.